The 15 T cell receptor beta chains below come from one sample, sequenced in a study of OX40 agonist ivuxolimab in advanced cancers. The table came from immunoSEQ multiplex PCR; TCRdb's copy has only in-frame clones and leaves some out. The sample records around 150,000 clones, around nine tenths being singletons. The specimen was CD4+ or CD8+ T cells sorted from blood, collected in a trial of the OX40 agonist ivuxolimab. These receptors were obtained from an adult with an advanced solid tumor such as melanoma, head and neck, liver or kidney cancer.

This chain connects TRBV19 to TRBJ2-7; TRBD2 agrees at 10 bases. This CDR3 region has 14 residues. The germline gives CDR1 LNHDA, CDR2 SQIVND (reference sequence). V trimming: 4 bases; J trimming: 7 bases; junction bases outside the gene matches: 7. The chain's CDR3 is CASSSSGRLREQYF. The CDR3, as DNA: TGTGCCAGTAGTAGTAGCGGGAGGTTGAGGGAGCAGTACTTC.

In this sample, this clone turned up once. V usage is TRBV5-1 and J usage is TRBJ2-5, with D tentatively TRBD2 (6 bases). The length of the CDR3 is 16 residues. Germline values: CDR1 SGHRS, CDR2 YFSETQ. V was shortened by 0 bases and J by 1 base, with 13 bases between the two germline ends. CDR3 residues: CASSLAGPGAQETQYF. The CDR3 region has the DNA TGCGCCAGCAGCTTGGCCGGGCCGGGAGCCCAAGAGACCCAGTACTTC.

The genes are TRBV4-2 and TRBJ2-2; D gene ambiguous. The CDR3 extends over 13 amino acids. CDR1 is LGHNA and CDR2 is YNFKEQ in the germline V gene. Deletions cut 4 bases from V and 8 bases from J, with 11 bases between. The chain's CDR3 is CASSPHPGGELFF. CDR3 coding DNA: TGTGCCAGCAGCCCTCACCCAGGAGGGGAGCTGTTTTTT.

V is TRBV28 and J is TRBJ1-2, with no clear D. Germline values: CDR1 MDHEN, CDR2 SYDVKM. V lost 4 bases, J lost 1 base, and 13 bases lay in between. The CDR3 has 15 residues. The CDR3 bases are TGTGCCAGCAGTTGGGGAGGTGCCATTAACTATGGCTACACCTTC. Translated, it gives CASSWGGAINYGYTF.

This chain's CDR3 is CASTWGNTGGETQYF. The CDR3 DNA reads as TGCGCCAGCACGTGGGGCAACACCGGAGGGGAGACCCAGTACTTC. The rearrangement joins TRBV5-1 to TRBJ2-5, with D perhaps TRBD2 (6 bases). The germline CDR1 and CDR2 sequences are SGHRS and YFSETQ. This CDR3 has 15 residues. V was cut by 6 bases and J by 5 bases, with 20 bases left in between.

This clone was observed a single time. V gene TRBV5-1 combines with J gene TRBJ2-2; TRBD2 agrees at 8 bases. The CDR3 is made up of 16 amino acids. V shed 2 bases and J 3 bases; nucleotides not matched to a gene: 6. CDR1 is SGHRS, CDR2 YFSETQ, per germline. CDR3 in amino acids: CASSLGAGDHTGELFF. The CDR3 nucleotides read TGCGCCAGCAGCTTAGGAGCGGGAGATCACACCGGGGAGCTGTTTTTT.

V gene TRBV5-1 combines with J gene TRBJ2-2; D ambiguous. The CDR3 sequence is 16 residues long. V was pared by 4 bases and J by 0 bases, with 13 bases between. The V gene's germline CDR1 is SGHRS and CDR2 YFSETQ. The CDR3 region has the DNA TGCGCCAGCAGCCCATCGGTGACCGCGAACACCGGGGAGCTGTTTTTT. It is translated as CASSPSVTANTGELFF.

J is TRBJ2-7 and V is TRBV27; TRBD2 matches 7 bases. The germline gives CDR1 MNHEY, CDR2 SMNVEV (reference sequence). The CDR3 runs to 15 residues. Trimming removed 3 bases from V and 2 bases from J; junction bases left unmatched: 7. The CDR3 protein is CASSFIEGGTYEQYF. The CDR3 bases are TGTGCCAGCAGTTTTATCGAGGGAGGGACCTACGAGCAGTACTTC.

The CDR3 DNA reads TGTGCCAGCAGGCCACCCTTTAACTATGGCTACACCTTC. This sequence encodes CASRPPFNYGYTF. The V gene is TRBV27, the J gene TRBJ1-2; D not certain. Germline CDR1 and CDR2: MNHEY and SMNVEV (reference sequence). The germline V and J ends were trimmed by 6 bases and 1 base, with 9 bases remaining between them. The CDR3 covers 13 residues.

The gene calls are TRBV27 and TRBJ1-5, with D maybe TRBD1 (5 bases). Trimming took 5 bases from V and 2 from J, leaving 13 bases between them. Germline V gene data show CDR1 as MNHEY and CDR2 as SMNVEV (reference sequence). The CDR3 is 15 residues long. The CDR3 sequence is CASSEGQLGNQPQHF. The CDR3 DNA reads TGTGCCAGCAGTGAAGGACAACTGGGCAATCAGCCCCAGCATTTT.

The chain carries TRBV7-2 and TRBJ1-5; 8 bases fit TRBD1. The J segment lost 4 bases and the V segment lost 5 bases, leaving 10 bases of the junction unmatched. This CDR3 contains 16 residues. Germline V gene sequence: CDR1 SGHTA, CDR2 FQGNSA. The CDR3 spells CASSPRTGSGNQPQHF. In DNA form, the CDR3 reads TGTGCCAGCAGCCCCCGGACAGGGAGTGGGAATCAGCCCCAGCATTTT.

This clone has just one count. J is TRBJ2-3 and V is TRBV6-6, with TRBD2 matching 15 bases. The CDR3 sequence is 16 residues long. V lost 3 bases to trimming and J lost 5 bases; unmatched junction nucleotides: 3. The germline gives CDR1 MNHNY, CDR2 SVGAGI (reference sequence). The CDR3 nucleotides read TGTGCCAGCAGTTATTCGGGACTAGCGGGAGGAGATACGCAGTATTTT. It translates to CASSYSGLAGGDTQYF.

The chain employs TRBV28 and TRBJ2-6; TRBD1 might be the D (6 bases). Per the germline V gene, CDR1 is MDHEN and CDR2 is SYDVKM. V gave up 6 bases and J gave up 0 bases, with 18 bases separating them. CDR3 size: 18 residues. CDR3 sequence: CASRGNRDTFSGANVLTF. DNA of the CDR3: TGTGCCAGCAGGGGGAACCGGGACACATTCTCTGGGGCCAACGTCCTGACTTTC.

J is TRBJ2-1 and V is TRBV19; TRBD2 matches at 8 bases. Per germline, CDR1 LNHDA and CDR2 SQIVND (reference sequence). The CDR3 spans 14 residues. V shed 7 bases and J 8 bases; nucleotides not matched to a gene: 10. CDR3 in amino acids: CASTLAGARDEQFF. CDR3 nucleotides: TGTGCCAGTACCCTAGCGGGCGCGAGGGATGAGCAGTTCTTC. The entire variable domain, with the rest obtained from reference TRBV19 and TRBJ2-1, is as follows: DGGITQSPKYLFRKEGQNVTLSCEQNLNHDAMYWYRQDPGQGLRLIYYSQIVNDFQKGDIAEGYSVSREKKESFPLTVTSAQKNPTAFYLCASTLAGARDEQFFGPGTRLTVL.

The chain's CDR3 is CASELTRTSGGTTDTQYF. CDR3 DNA: TGCGCCAGCGAACTAACCCGGACTAGCGGGGGGACTACAGATACGCAGTATTTT. This chain uses TRBV5-1 with TRBJ2-3; 14 nucleotides agree with TRBD2. The CDR3 covers 18 residues. The V segment lost 7 bases and the J segment 3 bases; nucleotides outside the gene matches: 13. Germline V gives CDR1 SGHRS, CDR2 YFSETQ.